This TCR beta chain was retrieved from a study of T-cell reconstitution after alpha-beta-depleted transplantation in children. The authors prepared the TCRbeta library with unique molecular identifiers. TCRdb passed the PCR reads through MiXCR, listing each CDR3 protein once. The sample yields hundreds of thousands of distinct CDR3 sequences, about 11% seen once. The CDR3 loop spans 12 amino acids. Trimming took off 6 bases at V and 3 bases at J, with 9 bases between the two ends. This clonotype was recorded many times. The rearrangement joins TRBV12-3 or TRBV12-4 to TRBJ2-7; possible D gene TRBD1, 5 bases. The starting material was PBMCs from the stem cell graft donor, obtained from the stem cell graft. This TCR was recovered from a human donor who donated a stem cell graft to a child with acute myeloid leukemia. CDR3 nucleotide sequence: TGTGCCAGCAGCTTCAGGGACTACGAGCAGTACTTC. It translates to CASSFRDYEQYF.